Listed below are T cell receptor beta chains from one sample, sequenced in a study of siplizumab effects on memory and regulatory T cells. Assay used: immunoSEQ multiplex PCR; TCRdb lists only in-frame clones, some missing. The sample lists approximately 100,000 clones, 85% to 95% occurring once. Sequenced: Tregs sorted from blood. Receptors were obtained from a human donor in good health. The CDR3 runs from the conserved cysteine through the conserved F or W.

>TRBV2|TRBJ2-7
CASSLTGGIYEQYF
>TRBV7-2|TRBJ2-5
CASSQRTSRAETQYF
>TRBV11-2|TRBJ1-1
CASSLGGGGTNTEAFF
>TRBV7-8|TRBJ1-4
CASSLGQLNEKLFF
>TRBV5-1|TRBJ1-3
CASSFLGNTIYF
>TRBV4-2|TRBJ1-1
CASSQNRGAFF
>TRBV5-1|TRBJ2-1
CASRSGNEQFF
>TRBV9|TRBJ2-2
CASSAALRQGNGELFF
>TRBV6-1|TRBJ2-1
CASTQIRAGEQFF
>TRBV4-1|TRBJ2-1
CASSQGTASGSVNEQFF
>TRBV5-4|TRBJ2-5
CASSPHRTGMGETQYF
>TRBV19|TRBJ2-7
CASSIGGLDPYEQYF
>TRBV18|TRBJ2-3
CASSPLISDSHTQYF
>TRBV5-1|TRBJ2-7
CASSYTGYEQYF
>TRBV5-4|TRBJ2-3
CASSDQTSGSTDTQYF
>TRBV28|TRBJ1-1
CASSSTGALLTEAFF
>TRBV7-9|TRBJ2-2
CASSRTMDTGELFF
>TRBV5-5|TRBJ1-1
CASSLGPTEAFF
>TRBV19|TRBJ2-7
CASSTFIRDSSSYEQYF
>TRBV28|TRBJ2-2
CASSPRAGGVRTGELFF
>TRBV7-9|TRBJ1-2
CASSLNEESGYTF
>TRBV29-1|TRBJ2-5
CSVARSPGETQYF
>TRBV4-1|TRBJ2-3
CASSRGPQVDTQYF
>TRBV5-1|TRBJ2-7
CASSLPSAVGTEQYF
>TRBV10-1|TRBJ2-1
CASSESRSSGSSEQFF
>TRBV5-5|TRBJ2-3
CASSLAELSTRTDTQYF
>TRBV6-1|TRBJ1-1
CASSEAGGTEAFF
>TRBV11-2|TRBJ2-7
CASSLDASGSLYEQYF
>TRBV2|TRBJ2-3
CASQQLAGSTDTQYF
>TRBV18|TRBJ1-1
CASSPRSGDEAFF
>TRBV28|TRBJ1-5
CASSYRTGLGQPQHF
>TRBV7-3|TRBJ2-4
CASSPQPGYLYF
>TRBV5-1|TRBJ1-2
CASSLAWDRGGYGYTF
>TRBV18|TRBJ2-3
CVSRQDELRTDTQYF
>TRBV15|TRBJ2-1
CATSRPKGLAGGLDEQFF
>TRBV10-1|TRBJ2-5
CASSESGTAKETQYF
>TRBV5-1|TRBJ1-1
CASSLVAGGSSTEAFF